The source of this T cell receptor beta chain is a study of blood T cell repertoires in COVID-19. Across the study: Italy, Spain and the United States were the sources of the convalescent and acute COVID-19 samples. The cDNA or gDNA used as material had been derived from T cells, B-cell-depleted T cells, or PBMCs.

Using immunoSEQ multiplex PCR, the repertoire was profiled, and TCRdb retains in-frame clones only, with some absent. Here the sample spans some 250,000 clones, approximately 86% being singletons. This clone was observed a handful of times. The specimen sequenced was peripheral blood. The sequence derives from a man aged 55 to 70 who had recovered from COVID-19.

The CDR3, as DNA: TGTGCCAGCTCACCCTTCTCTAGCGGACAAGAGACCCAGTACTTC. Translation gives CASSPFSSGQETQYF. The rearrangement joins TRBV18 to TRBJ2-5; 7 bases are shared with TRBD2. J was trimmed by 2 bases and V by 3 bases; bases with no gene match: 6. This CDR3 spans 15 amino acids. Germline V gene sequence: CDR1 KGHSH, CDR2 LQKENI. The complete variable domain, with remaining parts taken from reference TRBV18 and TRBJ2-5, reads NAGVMQNPRHLVRRRGQEARLRCSPMKGHSHVYWYRQLPEEGLKFMVYLQKENIIDESGMPKERFSAEFPKEGPSILRIQQVVRGDSAAYFCASSPFSSGQETQYFGPGTRLLVL.